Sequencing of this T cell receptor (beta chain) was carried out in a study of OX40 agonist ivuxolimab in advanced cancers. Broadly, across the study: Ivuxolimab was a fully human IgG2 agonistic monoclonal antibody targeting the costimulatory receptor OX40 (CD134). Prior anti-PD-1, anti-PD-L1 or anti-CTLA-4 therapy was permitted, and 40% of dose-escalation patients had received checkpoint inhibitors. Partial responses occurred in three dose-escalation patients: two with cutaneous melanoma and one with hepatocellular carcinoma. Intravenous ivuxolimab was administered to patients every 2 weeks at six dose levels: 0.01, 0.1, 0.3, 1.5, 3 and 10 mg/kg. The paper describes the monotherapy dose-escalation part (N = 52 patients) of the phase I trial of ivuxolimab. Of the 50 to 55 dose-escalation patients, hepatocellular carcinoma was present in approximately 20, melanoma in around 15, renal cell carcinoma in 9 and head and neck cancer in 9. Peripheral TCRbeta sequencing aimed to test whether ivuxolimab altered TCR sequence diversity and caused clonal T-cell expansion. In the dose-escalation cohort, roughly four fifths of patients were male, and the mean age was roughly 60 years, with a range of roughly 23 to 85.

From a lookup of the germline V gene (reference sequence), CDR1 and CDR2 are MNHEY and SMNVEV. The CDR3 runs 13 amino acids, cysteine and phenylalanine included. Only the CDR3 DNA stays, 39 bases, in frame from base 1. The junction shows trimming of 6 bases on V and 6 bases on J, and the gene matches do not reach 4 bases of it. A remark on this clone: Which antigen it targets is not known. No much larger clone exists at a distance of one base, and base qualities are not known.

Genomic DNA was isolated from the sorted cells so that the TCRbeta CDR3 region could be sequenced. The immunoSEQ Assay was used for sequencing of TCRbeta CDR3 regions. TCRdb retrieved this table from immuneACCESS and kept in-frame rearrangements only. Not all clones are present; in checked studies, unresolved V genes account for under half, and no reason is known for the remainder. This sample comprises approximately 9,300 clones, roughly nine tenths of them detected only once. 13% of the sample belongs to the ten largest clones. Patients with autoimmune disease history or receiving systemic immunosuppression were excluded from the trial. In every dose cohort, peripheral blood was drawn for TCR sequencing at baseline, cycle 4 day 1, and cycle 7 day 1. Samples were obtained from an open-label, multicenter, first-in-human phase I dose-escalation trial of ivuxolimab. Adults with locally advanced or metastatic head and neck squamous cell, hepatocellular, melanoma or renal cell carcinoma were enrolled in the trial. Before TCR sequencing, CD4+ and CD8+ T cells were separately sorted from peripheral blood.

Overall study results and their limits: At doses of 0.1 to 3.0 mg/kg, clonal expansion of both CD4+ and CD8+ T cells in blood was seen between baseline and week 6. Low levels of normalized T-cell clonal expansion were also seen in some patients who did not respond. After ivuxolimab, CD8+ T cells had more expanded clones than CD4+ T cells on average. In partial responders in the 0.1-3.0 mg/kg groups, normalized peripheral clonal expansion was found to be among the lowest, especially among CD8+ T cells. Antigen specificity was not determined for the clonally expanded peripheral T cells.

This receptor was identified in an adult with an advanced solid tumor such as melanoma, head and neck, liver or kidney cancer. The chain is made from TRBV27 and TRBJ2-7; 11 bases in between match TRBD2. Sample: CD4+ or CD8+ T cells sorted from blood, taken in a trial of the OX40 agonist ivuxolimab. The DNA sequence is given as TGTGCCAGCAGGGGACTAGCGGCTTTCGAGCAGTACTTC. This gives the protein CASRGLAAFEQYF.